A single sample is the source of the 21 T cell receptor beta chains below, sequenced in a study of blood T cell repertoires in COVID-19. TCRdb keeps only in-frame clones here, not all; method: immunoSEQ multiplex PCR. The sample lists about 200,000 clones; approximately 84% were seen once. Input material: peripheral blood. These receptors originate from a woman aged 45-59 years with active or convalescent COVID-19.

The chain carries TRBV6-5 and TRBJ2-3; 12 bases line up with TRBD2. J lost 4 bases, V lost 4 bases, and 6 bases had no gene match. The CDR3 runs 16 residues. Per the germline V gene, CDR1 is MNHEY and CDR2 is SVGAGI. In DNA, the CDR3 is TGTGCCAGCAGTTCTGCGACTAGCGGGAGCGCAGATACGCAGTATTTT. This encodes CASSSATSGSADTQYF.

This clone was counted a few times. CDR3 protein: CASSSAGGEETQYF. The CDR3 coding sequence is TGTGCCAGCAGTTCAGCCGGCGGGGAAGAGACCCAGTACTTC. The genes are TRBV28 and TRBJ2-5; weak D call: TRBD2 (6 bases). The CDR3 covers 14 residues. V was clipped by 4 bases and J by 3 bases, with 12 bases between them. Germline CDR1 reads MDHEN; CDR2 reads SYDVKM.

This chain uses TRBV21-1 with TRBJ1-5; TRBD1, the table's D call, was not compared with the DNA. TRBV21-1 is a known pseudogene. The CDR3 has 15 amino acids. DNA of the CDR3: TGTGCCAGCAGCCGGACAGGGGACCGGGATCAGCCCCAGCATTTT. Translation: CASSRTGDRDQPQHF.

The chain is built from TRBV5-1 and TRBJ2-6, with D possibly TRBD2 on 5 matching bases. The CDR3 is 15 amino acids. Germline V gene data show CDR1 as SGHRS and CDR2 as YFSETQ. The germline V and J ends were trimmed by 4 bases and 0 bases, with 8 bases remaining between them. CDR3 nucleotides: TGCGCCAGCAGCGAGGGTAGCTCTGGGGCCAACGTCCTGACTTTC. Its translation is CASSEGSSGANVLTF.

In nucleotides, the CDR3 is TGCGCCAGCAGCCAAGATCGGGACAGAACCTATAATTCACCCCTCCACTTT. Its protein is CASSQDRDRTYNSPLHF. The chain carries TRBV4-1 and TRBJ1-6; 7 bases are a match to TRBD1. This CDR3 spans 17 amino acids. V was clipped by 0 bases and J by 2 bases; unmatched bases: 4. Germline assignment: CDR1 MGHRA and CDR2 YSYEKL.

V gene TRBV5-1 combines with J gene TRBJ2-3, with 11 nucleotides matching TRBD1. The CDR3 sequence is 17 residues long. The V gene end was trimmed by 3 bases and the J gene end by 3 bases; junction bases not matched to a gene: 9. Germline V gene data show CDR1 as SGHRS and CDR2 as YFSETQ. For the CDR3, the DNA is TGCGCCAGCAGCTACCCCTCCGGACAGGGGGCGACAGATACGCAGTATTTT. Encoded protein: CASSYPSGQGATDTQYF.

V is TRBV5-5 and J is TRBJ1-2; D is unresolved. V was clipped by 0 bases and J by 3 bases, with 12 bases between them. Germline V gene lookup returns CDR1 SGHKS and CDR2 YYEKEE (reference sequence). The CDR3 is 15 amino acids. This CDR3 reads CASSLASIRDYGYTF. The CDR3, as DNA: TGTGCCAGCAGCTTGGCCAGCATTCGGGACTATGGCTACACCTTC.

The V call is TRBV28, the J call TRBJ1-5; 10 bases map to TRBD1. Trimming at V came to 6 bases and at J to 5 bases, leaving 1 base not matched to a gene. This CDR3 has 13 residues. The germline V gene has CDR1 MDHEN and CDR2 SYDVKM. The CDR3 here is CASRDRGYQPQHF. Written as DNA, the CDR3 is TGTGCCAGCAGGGACAGGGGGTATCAGCCCCAGCATTTT.

The chain employs TRBV7-8 and TRBJ1-1; a weak D match, TRBD1 (5 bases). The CDR3 has 11 residues. The germline V gene has CDR1 SGHVS and CDR2 FQNEAQ. The V and J ends lost 5 bases and 7 bases respectively, with 8 bases between them. The DNA for the CDR3 is TGTGCCAGCAGCCCACAGGTTGAAGCTTTCTTT. Protein sequence: CASSPQVEAFF. The full variable domain, its missing parts supplied by reference TRBV7-8 and TRBJ1-1, is GAGVSQSPRYKVAKRGQDVALRCDPISGHVSLFWYQQALGQGPEFLTYFQNEAQLDKSGLPSDRFFAERPEGSVSTLKIQRTQQEDSAVYLCASSPQVEAFFGQGTRLTVV.

V gene TRBV7-9 combines with J gene TRBJ2-1, with 7 bases identical to TRBD2. V shed 3 bases, J shed 5 bases, and the junction held 7 bases outside the gene matches. The germline V gene encodes CDR1 SEHNR and CDR2 FQNEAQ (reference sequence). This CDR3 spans 15 amino acids. CDR3: CASSFYELADNEQFF. The CDR3 DNA is TGTGCCAGCAGCTTCTATGAGCTAGCGGACAATGAGCAGTTCTTC. Combining the CDR3 with reference TRBV7-9 and TRBJ2-1 gives the whole variable domain DTGVSQNPRHKITKRGQNVTFRCDPISEHNRLYWYRQTLGQGPEFLTYFQNEAQLEKSRLLSDRFSAERPKGSFSTLEIQRTEQGDSAMYLCASSFYELADNEQFFGPGTRLTVL.

This chain connects TRBV11-2 to TRBJ2-3; TRBD1 matches 10 bases. In germline, CDR1 is SGHAT, CDR2 FQNNGV. The CDR3 is 16 residues long. V was clipped by 3 bases and J by 1 base; unmatched bases: 4. Here the CDR3 reads CASSLTGGMGTDTQYF. The CDR3 DNA sequence: TGTGCCAGCAGCTTGACAGGGGGCATGGGCACAGATACGCAGTATTTT.

This chain connects TRBV6-6 to TRBJ1-1, with D unresolved. The CDR3 is 14 residues long. Looked up from germline, CDR1 is MNHNY and CDR2 is SVGAGI (reference sequence). V was clipped by 4 bases and J by 2 bases, with 11 bases between them. CDR3 residues: CASSSADSNTEAFF. DNA for the CDR3: TGTGCCAGCAGTTCCGCGGATTCTAACACTGAAGCTTTCTTT.

The rearrangement links TRBV7-2 to TRBJ2-5; D remains unclear. Germline assignment: CDR1 SGHTA and CDR2 FQGNSA. V was clipped by 1 base and J by 0 bases, with 9 bases between them. The CDR3 length is 15 residues. CDR3 protein: CASSLVSAYQETQYF. The CDR3 region has the DNA TGTGCCAGCAGCTTAGTGTCAGCGTACCAAGAGACCCAGTACTTC.

The genes are TRBV28 and TRBJ2-7, with TRBD1 matching 10 bases. This CDR3 contains 14 residues. CDR1 MDHEN and CDR2 SYDVKM come from the germline V gene. The V segment lost 11 bases and the J segment 6 bases; nucleotides outside the gene matches: 13. DNA of the CDR3: TGTGCCTCCGGCGAGAGACAGGGGGCTACCGAGCAGTACTTC. The encoded protein is CASGERQGATEQYF.

V is TRBV20-1 and J is TRBJ1-2; D is possibly TRBD1 (5 bases). The ends were cut back, 1 base at V and 8 bases at J, with 8 bases in the middle. This CDR3 spans 11 amino acids. The germline CDR1 and CDR2 sequences are DFQATT and SNEGSKA (reference sequence). In DNA form, the CDR3 reads TGCAGTGCTAGAGCAGGGTTGGGCTACACCTTC. It encodes CSARAGLGYTF.

The chain recombines TRBV5-8 with TRBJ1-1; D is unclear. V gave up 4 bases and J gave up 0 bases, with 16 bases separating them. The CDR3 runs 16 residues. Germline CDR1 is SGHTS and CDR2 is YDEGEE. The CDR3 DNA reads TGTGCCAGCAGCCCCCAAGGCTGGGCCTTGAACACTGAAGCTTTCTTT. As protein: CASSPQGWALNTEAFF.

The chain joins TRBV12-5 to TRBJ1-6; no clear D gene. This CDR3 spans 13 amino acids. Germline CDR1 reads LGHNT; CDR2 reads FRNRAP. Trimming took 1 base from V and 13 from J, leaving 11 bases between them. CDR3 sequence (DNA): TGTGCTAGTGGTTTGGACGGAGCAACCCCCCTCCACTTT. This codes for CASGLDGATPLHF.

The chain recombines TRBV28 with TRBJ1-1, with D possibly TRBD1 on 5 matching bases. Looked up from germline, CDR1 is MDHEN and CDR2 is SYDVKM. The length of the CDR3 is 16 residues. V was shortened by 2 bases and J by 4 bases, with 17 bases between the two germline ends. The CDR3 sequence: CASSLGREGFVTEAFF. The CDR3 nucleotides read TGTGCCAGCAGTTTAGGGAGGGAGGGGTTTGTCACTGAAGCTTTCTTT.

This clone occurred a few times. The chain employs TRBV12-3 or TRBV12-4 and TRBJ1-1; D ambiguous. Trimming removed 8 bases at V and 0 bases at J, with 10 bases between. The CDR3 loop spans 13 amino acids. In DNA, the CDR3 is TGTGCCAGCTGGGCAGGTTTGAACACTGAAGCTTTCTTT. This sequence encodes CASWAGLNTEAFF.

The chain links TRBV10-3 to TRBJ2-1; 7 positions agree with TRBD1. The germline V gene encodes CDR1 ENHRY and CDR2 SYGVKD. This CDR3 spans 14 amino acids. The junction had 6 bases not matched to a gene; V was cut back by 8 bases and J by 2 bases. CDR3 loop: CAISRDRPYNEQFF. The CDR3 DNA sequence: TGTGCCATCTCCCGGGACAGACCCTACAATGAGCAGTTCTTC.

The chain joins TRBV28 to TRBJ1-4; D not certain. Looked up from germline, CDR1 is MDHEN and CDR2 is SYDVKM. This CDR3 has 15 residues. Trimming removed 1 base at V and 0 bases at J, with 6 bases between. Here the CDR3 reads CASSLYGATNEKLFF. CDR3 in DNA: TGTGCCAGCAGTTTATACGGTGCAACTAATGAAAAACTGTTTTTT.